These 6 T cell receptor beta chains share one sample of origin, sequenced in a study of blood T cells in healthy people across ages. A sample-barcoded 5' primer and a J-beta primer mix were used in a second PCR of roughly 7 to 11 cycles. MiXCR, run by TCRdb on the 5' RACE reads, gives a single entry per CDR3 protein. The data contain about a million distinct CDR3 sequences, roughly half of them singletons. Sequenced input: blood. The receptors derive from a woman aged 60 to 75 in good health.

The rearrangement links TRBV29-1 to TRBJ2-5; D may be TRBD1 or TRBD2 (5 bases each). TRBJ2-7 matches the DNA end more closely, so the J call is doubtful. The CDR3 extends over 13 amino acids. CDR1 is SQVTM and CDR2 is ANQGSEA in the germline V gene. CDR3 region: CSASWGRAGEQYF. The CDR3 DNA reads TGCAGCGCCTCTTGGGGCAGGGCGGGCGAGCAGTACTTC.

The table lists this clonotype with a few counts. The gene calls are TRBV6-2 or TRBV6-3 and TRBJ1-1; no definite D call. CDR3 length equals 12 residues. Germline V CDR1 and CDR2: MNHEY, SVGEGT. The germline V and J ends were trimmed by 5 bases and 7 bases, with 11 bases remaining between them. The CDR3 region has the DNA TGTGCCAGCAGTAACCATAAAAGTGAAGCTTTCTTT. This gives the protein CASSNHKSEAFF.

The chain links TRBV20-1 to TRBJ2-1; the match to TRBD2 covers 10 bases. From germline, CDR1 is DFQATT and CDR2 SNEGSKA (reference sequence). Trimming at V came to 3 bases and at J to 0 bases, leaving 17 bases not matched to a gene. This CDR3 is 20 amino acids long. CDR3: CSASFLSVPSGSVSYNEQFF. Written as DNA, the CDR3 is TGCAGTGCTAGTTTTCTTTCGGTGCCTAGCGGGAGTGTCTCCTACAATGAGCAGTTCTTC.

This clonotype is a singleton in its sample. A much larger clone is a single base away; this may be a read error. The chain combines TRBV10-3 with TRBJ2-7, with 9 positions matching TRBD1. Looked up from germline, CDR1 is ENHRY and CDR2 is SYGVKD. V was pared by 3 bases and J by 5 bases, with 8 bases of the junction left unmatched. The CDR3 is 15 residues long. CDR3: CAISDADRGSNEQYF. CDR3 DNA sequence: TGTGCCATCAGTGATGCGGACAGGGGAAGTAACGAGCAGTACTTC.

This clonotype was seen more than once but under ten times. The chain joins TRBV2 to TRBJ2-3; D gene uncertain. CDR3 length equals 14 residues. Germline V gene sequence: CDR1 SNHLY, CDR2 FYNNEI. Trimming cost V 5 bases and J 1 base, with 10 bases left between them. CDR3 DNA sequence: TGTGCCAGCAGTTGGACCGCAGGCACAGATACGCAGTATTTT. It encodes CASSWTAGTDTQYF.

This clonotype appeared many times. This chain connects TRBV6-4 to TRBJ2-4; D unresolved. Germline V gene data show CDR1 as MRHNA and CDR2 as SNTAGT. V lost 6 bases and J lost 5, with 8 bases in between. The CDR3 has 12 residues. Here the CDR3 DNA reads TGTGCCAGCAGACTCCCTGAAAACATTCAGTACTTC. Protein sequence: CASRLPENIQYF.